This T cell receptor (beta chain) was sequenced in a study of T cell repertoires in cytomegalovirus infection. With V trimmed by 5 bases and J by 1 base, 5 bases remained unmatched. The CDR3 sequence is 15 residues long. Using its own MiXCR run on the reads, TCRdb lists one record per CDR3 protein. Among 150,000 to 200,000 distinct CDR3 sequences listed, approximately 9.7% were seen once. The table lists this clonotype with a few counts. The source is a human donor in good health (CMV status not recorded). Some clones in this sample may be carry-over from other donors' samples. This rearrangement joins TRBV12-3 or TRBV12-4 to TRBJ2-1, with 7 bases aligning to TRBD1. Sequenced: PBMCs. The CDR3 nucleotides are TGTGCCAGCAGTCCCCAGGGGGTATCCTACAATGAGCAGTTCTTC. Its protein is CASSPQGVSYNEQFF.